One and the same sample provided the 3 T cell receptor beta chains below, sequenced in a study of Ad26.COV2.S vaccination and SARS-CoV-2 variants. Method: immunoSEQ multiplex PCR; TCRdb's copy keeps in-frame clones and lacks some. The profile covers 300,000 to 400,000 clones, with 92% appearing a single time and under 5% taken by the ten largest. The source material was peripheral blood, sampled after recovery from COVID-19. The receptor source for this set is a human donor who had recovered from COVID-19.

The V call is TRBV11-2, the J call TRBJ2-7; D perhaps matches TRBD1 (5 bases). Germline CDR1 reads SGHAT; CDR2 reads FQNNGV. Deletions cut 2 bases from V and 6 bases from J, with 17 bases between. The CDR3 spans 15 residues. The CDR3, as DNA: TGTGCCAGCAGCTTAAGTTTCGGGTCAGGGCTCGAGCAGTACTTC. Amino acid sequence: CASSLSFGSGLEQYF.

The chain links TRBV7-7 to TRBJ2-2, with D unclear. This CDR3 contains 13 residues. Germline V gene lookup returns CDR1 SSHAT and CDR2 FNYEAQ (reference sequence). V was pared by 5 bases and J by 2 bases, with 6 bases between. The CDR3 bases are TGTGCCAGCAGCCCTTCTAACACCGGGGAGCTGTTTTTT. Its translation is CASSPSNTGELFF.

CDR3 bases: TGCAGCGTTGGACAGACCTCCTACGAGCAGTACTTC. Residues: CSVGQTSYEQYF. This chain links TRBV29-1 with TRBJ2-7; a weak D match, TRBD1 (5 bases). The CDR3 covers 12 residues. Trimming removed 4 bases from V and 0 bases from J, with 7 bases in between. Per the germline V gene, CDR1 is SQVTM and CDR2 is ANQGSEA.